A single T cell receptor beta chain is shown here with its context. Its specificity is unknown. For each CDR3 protein, TCRdb gives one entry from its re-call of the 5' RACE reads, without DNA. The repertoire table contains 350,000 to 400,000 distinct CDR3 sequences. The sample originates from a study of T cells expressing NK-cell markers. Study details: All TCR beta repertoires analysed originated from sorted CD3+CD56+NKG2C+, CD3+CD56+NKG2C- and CD3+CD56-NKG2C+ T cells. Findings of the study overall: A few donors' CD3+CD56-NKG2C+ cells were dominated by the same clonotypes. A range of about 1.0-8% of CD8+ T cells consisted of dominant NKG2C+ clonotypes in six donors.

The sequencing input was blood T cells: a sorted CD56 or NKG2C T cell subset, CD4+ or CD8+ T cells, or bulk PBMC T cells (not recorded which). The TCR comes from a woman aged 45-59 years in good health.

CDR3 residues: CASSRIWEAYEQYF. V gene TRBV4-1 combines with J gene TRBJ2-7; the TCRdb D gene call, TRBD2, has no DNA to confirm it. CDR1 is MGHRA and CDR2 is YSYEKL in the germline V gene. This CDR3 region has 14 residues.